The present TCR beta chain was sequenced within a study of T cells in Graves' hyperthyroidism and ophthalmopathy. Study outcomes and limitations: Most thyroid clonotypes expanded above 0.001 were also detected in blood.

Germline CDR1 reads SEHNR; CDR2 reads FQNEAQ (reference sequence). After removal of 5 bases from V and 0 bases from J, the junction contained 9 bases not matched to a gene. The CDR3 length is 17 residues. Amplified TCR beta CDR3 regions came from RNA transcripts. The HTBI primer set served for first-round RT-PCR of the TCR CDR3. In TCRdb, the multiplex PCR reads were re-called with MiXCR into one record per CDR3 protein. The sample lists around 240,000 distinct CDR3 sequences; roughly 15% were seen once. Many counts were recorded for this clonotype. Its antigen is unknown. The receptor was derived from a woman aged 40 to 50 with Graves' hyperthyroidism that later progressed to Graves' ophthalmopathy. This chain joins TRBV7-9 and TRBJ2-7; 11 bases agree with TRBD2. Sequencing input: blood. The DNA for the CDR3 is TGTGCCAGCAGCGGATCCGGGACTAGCGGTCTCTCCTACGAGCAGTACTTC. Its translation is CASSGSGTSGLSYEQYF.